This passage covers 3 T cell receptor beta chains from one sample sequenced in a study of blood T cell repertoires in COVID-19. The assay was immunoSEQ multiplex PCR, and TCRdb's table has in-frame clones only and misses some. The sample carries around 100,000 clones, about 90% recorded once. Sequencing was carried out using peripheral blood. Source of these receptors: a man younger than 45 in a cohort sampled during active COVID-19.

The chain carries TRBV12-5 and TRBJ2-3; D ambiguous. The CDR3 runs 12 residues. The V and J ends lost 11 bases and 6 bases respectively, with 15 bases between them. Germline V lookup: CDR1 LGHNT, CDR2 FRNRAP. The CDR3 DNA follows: TGTGCTCCGCGCGGTGCCGGGGATACGCAGTATTTT. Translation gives CAPRGAGDTQYF. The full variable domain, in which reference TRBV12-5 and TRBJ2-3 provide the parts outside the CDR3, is DARVTQTPRHKVTEMGQEVTMRCQPILGHNTVFWYRQTMMQGLELLAYFRNRAPLDDSGMPKDRFSAEMPDATLATLKIQPSEPRDSAVYFCAPRGAGDTQYFGPGTRLTVL.

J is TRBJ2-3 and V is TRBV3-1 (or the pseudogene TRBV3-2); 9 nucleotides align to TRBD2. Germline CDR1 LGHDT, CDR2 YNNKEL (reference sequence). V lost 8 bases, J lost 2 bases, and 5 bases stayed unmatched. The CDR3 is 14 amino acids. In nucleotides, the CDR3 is TGTGCCAGCGGTAGGGGACTAGCCACAGATACGCAGTATTTT. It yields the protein CASGRGLATDTQYF.

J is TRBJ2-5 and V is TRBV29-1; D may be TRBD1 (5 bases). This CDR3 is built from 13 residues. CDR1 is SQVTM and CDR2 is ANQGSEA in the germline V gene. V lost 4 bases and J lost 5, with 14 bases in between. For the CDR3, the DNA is TGCAGCGTTGGTAGGGGTCTCGGGGAGACCCAGTACTTC. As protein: CSVGRGLGETQYF.